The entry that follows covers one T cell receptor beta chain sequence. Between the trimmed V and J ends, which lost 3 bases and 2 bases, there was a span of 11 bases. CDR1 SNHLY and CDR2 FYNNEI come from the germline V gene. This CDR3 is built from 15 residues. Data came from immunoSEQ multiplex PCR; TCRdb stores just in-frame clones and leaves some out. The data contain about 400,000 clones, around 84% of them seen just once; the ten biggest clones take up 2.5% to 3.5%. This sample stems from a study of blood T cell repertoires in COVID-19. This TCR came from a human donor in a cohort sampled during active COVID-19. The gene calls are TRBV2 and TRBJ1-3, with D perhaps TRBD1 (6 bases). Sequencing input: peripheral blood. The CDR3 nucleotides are TGTGCCAGCAGTGACGTAGGGGGAGCTGGAAACACCATATATTTT. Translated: CASSDVGGAGNTIYF. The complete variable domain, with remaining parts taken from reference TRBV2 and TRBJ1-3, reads EPEVTQTPSHQVTQMGQEVILRCVPISNHLYFYWYRQILGQKVEFLVSFYNNEISEKSEIFDDQFSVERPDGSNFTLKIRSTKLEDSAMYFCASSDVGGAGNTIYFGEGSWLTVV.